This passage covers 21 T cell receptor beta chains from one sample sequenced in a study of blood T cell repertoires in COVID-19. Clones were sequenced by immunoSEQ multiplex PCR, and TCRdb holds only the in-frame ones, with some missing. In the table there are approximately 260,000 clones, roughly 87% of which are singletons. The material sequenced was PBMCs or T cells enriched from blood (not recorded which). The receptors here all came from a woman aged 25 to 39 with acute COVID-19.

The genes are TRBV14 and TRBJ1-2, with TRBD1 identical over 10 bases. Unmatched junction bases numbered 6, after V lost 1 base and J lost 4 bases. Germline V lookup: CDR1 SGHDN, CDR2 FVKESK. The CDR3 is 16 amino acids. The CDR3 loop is CASSQAGTGEIYGYTF. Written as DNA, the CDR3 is TGTGCCAGCAGCCAAGCCGGGACAGGGGAGATCTATGGCTACACCTTC.

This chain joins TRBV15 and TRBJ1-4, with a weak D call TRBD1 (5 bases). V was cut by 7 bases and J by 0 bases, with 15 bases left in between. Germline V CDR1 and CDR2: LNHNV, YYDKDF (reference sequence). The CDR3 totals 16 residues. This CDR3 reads CATTPRRGSTNEKLFF. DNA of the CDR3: TGTGCCACCACCCCGAGGAGGGGATCAACTAATGAAAAACTGTTTTTT.

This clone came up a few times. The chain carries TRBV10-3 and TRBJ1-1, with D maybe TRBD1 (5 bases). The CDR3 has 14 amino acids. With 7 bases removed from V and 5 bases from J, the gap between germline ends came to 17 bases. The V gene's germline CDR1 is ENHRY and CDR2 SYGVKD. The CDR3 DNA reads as TGTGCCATCAATCCGGGAGTAGGGGCAACTGAAGCTTTCTTT. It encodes CAINPGVGATEAFF.

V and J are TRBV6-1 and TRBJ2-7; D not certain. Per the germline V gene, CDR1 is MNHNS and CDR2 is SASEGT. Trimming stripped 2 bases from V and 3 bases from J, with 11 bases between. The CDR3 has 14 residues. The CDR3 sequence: CASSEYAINYEQYF. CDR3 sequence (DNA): TGTGCCAGCAGTGAATATGCTATTAACTACGAGCAGTACTTC.

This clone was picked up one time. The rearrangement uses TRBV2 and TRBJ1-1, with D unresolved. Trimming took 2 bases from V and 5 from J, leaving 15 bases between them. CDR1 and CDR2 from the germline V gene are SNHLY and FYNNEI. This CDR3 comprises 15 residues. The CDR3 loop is CASSESDFTGTEAFF. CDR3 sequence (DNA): TGTGCCAGCAGTGAATCGGATTTTACGGGAACTGAAGCTTTCTTT.

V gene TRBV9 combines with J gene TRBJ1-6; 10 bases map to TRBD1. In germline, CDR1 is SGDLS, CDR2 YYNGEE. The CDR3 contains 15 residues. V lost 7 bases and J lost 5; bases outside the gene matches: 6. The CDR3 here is CASSRDRGDNSPLHF. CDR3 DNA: TGTGCCAGCTCCAGGGACAGGGGCGATAATTCACCCCTCCACTTT.

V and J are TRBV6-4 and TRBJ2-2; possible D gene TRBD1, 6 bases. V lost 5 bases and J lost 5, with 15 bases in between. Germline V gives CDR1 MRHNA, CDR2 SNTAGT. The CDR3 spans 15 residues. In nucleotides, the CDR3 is TGTGCCAGCAGTCCCTCCTCAGGGGCGACCGGGGAGCTGTTTTTT. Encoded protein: CASSPSSGATGELFF.

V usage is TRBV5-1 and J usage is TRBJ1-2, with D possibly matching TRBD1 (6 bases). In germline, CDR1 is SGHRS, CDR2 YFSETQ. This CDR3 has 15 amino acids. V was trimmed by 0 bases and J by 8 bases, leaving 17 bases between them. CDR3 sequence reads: CASSLGSGGLGGYTF. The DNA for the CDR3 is TGCGCCAGCAGCTTGGGTTCGGGGGGCCTGGGAGGCTACACCTTC.

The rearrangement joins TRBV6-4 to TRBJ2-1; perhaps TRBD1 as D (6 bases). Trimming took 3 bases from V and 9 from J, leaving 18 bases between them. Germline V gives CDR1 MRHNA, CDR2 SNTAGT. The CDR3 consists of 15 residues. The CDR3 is CASSEGYRVPGEQFF. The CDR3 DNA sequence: TGTGCCAGCAGTGAAGGGTACAGGGTCCCAGGTGAGCAGTTCTTC.

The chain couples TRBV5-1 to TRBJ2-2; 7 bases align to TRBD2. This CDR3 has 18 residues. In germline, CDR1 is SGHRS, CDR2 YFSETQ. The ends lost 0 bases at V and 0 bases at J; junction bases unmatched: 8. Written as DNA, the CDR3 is TGCGCCAGCAGCTTGGTAGCTAGCGGTTCCGCGAACACCGGGGAGCTGTTTTTT. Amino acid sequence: CASSLVASGSANTGELFF.

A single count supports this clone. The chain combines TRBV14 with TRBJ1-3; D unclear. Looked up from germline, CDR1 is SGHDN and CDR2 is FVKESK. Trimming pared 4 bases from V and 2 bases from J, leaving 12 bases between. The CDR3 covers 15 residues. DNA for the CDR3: TGTGCCAGCAGCCCCCGGGGAGGGCCTGGAAACACCATATATTTT. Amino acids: CASSPRGGPGNTIYF.

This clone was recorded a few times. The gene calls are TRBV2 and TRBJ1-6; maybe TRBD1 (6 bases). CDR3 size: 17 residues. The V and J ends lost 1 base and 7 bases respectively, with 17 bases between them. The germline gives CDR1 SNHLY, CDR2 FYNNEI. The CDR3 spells CASSEVRGPVLNSPLHF. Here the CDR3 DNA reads TGTGCCAGCAGTGAAGTCAGGGGCCCCGTTCTAAATTCACCCCTCCACTTT.

The CDR3 protein is CASSVSSSGGTEAFF. The CDR3 nucleotides are TGTGCCAGCAGTGTATCAAGTTCCGGCGGGACTGAAGCTTTCTTT. This chain joins TRBV6-4 and TRBJ1-1; D remains ambiguous. With 4 bases removed from V and 5 bases from J, the gap between germline ends came to 17 bases. This CDR3 is built from 15 residues. In germline, CDR1 is MRHNA, CDR2 SNTAGT.

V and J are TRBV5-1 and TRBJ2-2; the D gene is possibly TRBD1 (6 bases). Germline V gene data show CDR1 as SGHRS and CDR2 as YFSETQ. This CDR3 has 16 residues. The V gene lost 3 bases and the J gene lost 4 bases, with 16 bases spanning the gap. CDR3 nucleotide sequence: TGCGCCAGCAGCTGGTTAGGACAGTACCTCACCGGGGAGCTGTTTTTT. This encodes CASSWLGQYLTGELFF.

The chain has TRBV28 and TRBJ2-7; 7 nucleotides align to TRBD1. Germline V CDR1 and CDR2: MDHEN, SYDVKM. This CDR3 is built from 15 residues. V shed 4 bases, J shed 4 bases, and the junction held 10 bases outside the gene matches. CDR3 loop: CASSSPGQNLYEQYF. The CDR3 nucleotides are TGTGCCAGCAGTTCCCCGGGACAGAACCTTTACGAGCAGTACTTC.

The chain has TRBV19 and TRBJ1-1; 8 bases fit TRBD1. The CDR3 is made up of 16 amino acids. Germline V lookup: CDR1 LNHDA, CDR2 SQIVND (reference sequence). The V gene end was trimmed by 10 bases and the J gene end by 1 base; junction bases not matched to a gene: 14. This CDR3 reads CATAGTGTFRNTEAFF. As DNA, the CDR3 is TGTGCCACCGCCGGGACAGGCACCTTCCGGAACACTGAAGCTTTCTTT.

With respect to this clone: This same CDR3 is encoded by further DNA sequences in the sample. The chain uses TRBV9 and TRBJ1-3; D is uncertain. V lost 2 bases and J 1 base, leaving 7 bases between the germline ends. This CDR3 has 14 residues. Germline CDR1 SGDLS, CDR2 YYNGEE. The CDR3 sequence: CASSVEGSGNTIYF. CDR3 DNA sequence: TGTGCCAGCAGCGTGGAGGGATCTGGAAACACCATATATTTT.

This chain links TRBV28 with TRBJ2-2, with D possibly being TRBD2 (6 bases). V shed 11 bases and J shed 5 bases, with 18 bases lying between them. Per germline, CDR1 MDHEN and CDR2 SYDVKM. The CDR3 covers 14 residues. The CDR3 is CAGRRNSGTGELFF. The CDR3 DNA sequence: TGTGCCGGGAGGCGGAACAGTGGGACCGGGGAGCTGTTTTTT.

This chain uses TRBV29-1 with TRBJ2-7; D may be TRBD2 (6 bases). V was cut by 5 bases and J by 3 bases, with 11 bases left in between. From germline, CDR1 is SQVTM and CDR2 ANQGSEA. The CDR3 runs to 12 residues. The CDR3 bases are TGCAGCGTTAAGGCGGGGAACTACGAGCAGTACTTC. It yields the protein CSVKAGNYEQYF.

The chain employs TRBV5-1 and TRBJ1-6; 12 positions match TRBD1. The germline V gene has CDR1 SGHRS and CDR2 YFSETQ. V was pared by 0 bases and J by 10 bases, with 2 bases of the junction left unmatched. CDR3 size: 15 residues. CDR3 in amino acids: CASSLDGTGGSPLHF. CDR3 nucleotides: TGCGCCAGCAGCTTGGATGGGACAGGGGGCTCACCCCTCCACTTT.

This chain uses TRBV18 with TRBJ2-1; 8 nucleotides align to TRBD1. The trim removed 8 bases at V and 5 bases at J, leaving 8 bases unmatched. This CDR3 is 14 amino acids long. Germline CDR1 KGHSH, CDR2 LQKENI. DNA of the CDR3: TGTGCCAGCACTGGACAGGGTCCGGACAATGAGCAGTTCTTC. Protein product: CASTGQGPDNEQFF.